These T cell receptor beta chains were read from a single sample in a study of OX40 agonist ivuxolimab in advanced cancers. The table came from immunoSEQ multiplex PCR; TCRdb's copy has only in-frame clones and leaves some out. The sample gives more than 50,000 clones, approximately 90% of which show up once; 1.5% to 2% is in the top ten. The sample was CD4+ or CD8+ T cells sorted from blood, taken in a trial of the OX40 agonist ivuxolimab. Source of these receptors: an adult with an advanced solid tumor such as melanoma, head and neck, liver or kidney cancer. The CDR3 runs from the conserved cysteine through the conserved F or W. D genes are given only for firm matches. Size values are once, few and many counts, or a class for expanded clones, and some rows have none.

clone_size,d_call,v_call,j_call,cdr3_nt,cdr3_aa
.,.,TRBV25-1,TRBJ2-7,TGTGCCAGCAGTTTTATTGACGAGCAGTACTTC,CASSFIDEQYF
.,.,TRBV15,TRBJ2-5,TGTGCCACCAGCAGGGGAGCCGTCCAAGAGACCCAGTACTTC,CATSRGAVQETQYF
.,.,TRBV5-4,TRBJ1-2,TGTGCCAGCAGCTCAGTACAACAGGGATATGGCTACACCTTC,CASSSVQQGYGYTF
few,TRBD1,TRBV5-1,TRBJ2-5,TGCGCCAGCAGCTTGGGGCAGGGGGCAGGTCAAGAGACCCAGTACTTC,CASSLGQGAGQETQYF
.,.,TRBV28,TRBJ1-1,TGTGCCAGCAGTGCCGGGACGAGGTCTGAAGCTTTCTTT,CASSAGTRSEAFF
.,.,TRBV4-3,TRBJ2-3,TGCGCCAGCAGCGCCACAAACGCAGATACGCAGTATTTT,CASSATNADTQYF
.,.,TRBV18,TRBJ1-3,TGTGCCAGCTCACCCGTTAGACAGACTAACTCTGGAAACACCATATATTTT,CASSPVRQTNSGNTIYF
.,.,TRBV6-6,TRBJ1-1,TGTGCCAGCACCCCCGACCGAGGGACTGAAGCTTTCTTT,CASTPDRGTEAFF
.,TRBD1,TRBV28,TRBJ2-6,TGTGCCAGCAGTCCAAGACAGGGGTACAGCTCTGGGGCCAACGTCCTGACTTTC,CASSPRQGYSSGANVLTF
.,.,TRBV28,TRBJ1-1,TGTGCCAGCAGTTGGGGCACTGAAGCTTTCTTT,CASSWGTEAFF
.,.,TRBV7-2,TRBJ1-1,TGTGCCAGCAGCACTAGCTCGACAGGGAACACTGAAGCTTTCTTT,CASSTSSTGNTEAFF
few,.,TRBV2,TRBJ1-5,TGTGCCAGCAGTGATCAGGCGGGACAGCCCCAGCATTTT,CASSDQAGQPQHF
.,.,TRBV28,TRBJ1-5,TGTGCCAGCAGAACTAGCCCGGGGGTCGGGAATGATTTT,CASRTSPGVGNDF
.,TRBD1,TRBV28,TRBJ2-7,TGTGCCAGCAGTCCCGGGACAGGGGCTCTCTACGAGCAGTACTTC,CASSPGTGALYEQYF
.,TRBD2,TRBV9,TRBJ2-7,TGTGCCAGCAGCCCTAGCGGCCGCTCCTACGAGCAGTACTTC,CASSPSGRSYEQYF
.,.,TRBV9,TRBJ1-1,TGTGCCAGCAACCAACCCCGGGTCGAAGCTTTCTTT,CASNQPRVEAFF
.,.,TRBV7-2,TRBJ1-2,TGTGCCAGCAGCCTCAGTGGCGGCTACACCTTC,CASSLSGGYTF
.,.,TRBV7-9,TRBJ2-2,TGTGCCAGCAGCCAAGGGGGGTCCGGGGAGCTGTTTTTT,CASSQGGSGELFF
.,TRBD2,TRBV18,TRBJ2-2,TGTGCCAGCTCACCACCCTATGAGGGACTAGCGGCGGTCGGGGAGCTGTTTTTT,CASSPPYEGLAAVGELFF
.,.,TRBV7-2,TRBJ1-5,TGTGCCAGCAGCTTGGGAAAAAGGCCCCAGCATTTT,CASSLGKRPQHF
few,.,TRBV5-8,TRBJ2-2,TGTGCCAGCAGCCGGCCCCTGGATAGCGCGAACACCGGGGAGCTGTTTTTT,CASSRPLDSANTGELFF
once,.,TRBV6-5,TRBJ1-2,TGTGCCAGCAGTTACGCGACAGTCAGCTATGGCTACACCTTC,CASSYATVSYGYTF
.,.,TRBV5-4,TRBJ2-3,TGTGCCAGCAGCGTGGACTTGTACACAGATACGCAGTATTTT,CASSVDLYTDTQYF
.,TRBD2,TRBV7-6,TRBJ2-2,TGTGCCAGCAGCCTTATAGGTGGCGGGGGGAACACCGGGGAGCTGTTTTTT,CASSLIGGGGNTGELFF
.,TRBD2,TRBV4-1,TRBJ2-2,TGCGCCAGCAGCCAAGATACTAGCGGGAGCACCACCGGGGAGCTGTTTTTT,CASSQDTSGSTTGELFF
.,TRBD1,TRBV2,TRBJ2-7,TGTGCCAGCAGTGAAGCATTGGGGACAGGGGGCTGGCGCGAGCAGTACTTC,CASSEALGTGGWREQYF
.,TRBD1,TRBV9,TRBJ2-5,TGTGCCAGCAGCGGGTGGGGACAGGGACAAGAGACCCAGTACTTC,CASSGWGQGQETQYF
.,.,TRBV5-1,TRBJ2-7,TGCGCCAGCAGCTCATACTACGAGCAGTACTTC,CASSSYYEQYF
.,.,TRBV20-1,TRBJ2-3,TGCAGTGCTATTAGCACAGATACGCAGTATTTT,CSAISTDTQYF
once,.,TRBV28,TRBJ1-3,TGTGCCAGCAGGGGGCGGGGTGGGGGAAACACCATATATTTT,CASRGRGGGNTIYF
.,.,TRBV2,TRBJ1-3,TGTGCCAGCACCTTTGAGGGAAACACCATATATTTT,CASTFEGNTIYF
.,TRBD2,TRBV29-1,TRBJ2-1,TGCAGCGCCTCGACTAGCGGGGGTTACAATGAGCAGTTCTTC,CSASTSGGYNEQFF
few,TRBD1,TRBV28,TRBJ2-7,TGTGCCAGCAGAAATCGGGCCGGGACAGGGGCCACCTTTCCGTCCACCGAGCAGTACTTC,CASRNRAGTGATFPSTEQYF
.,TRBD1,TRBV10-3,TRBJ1-1,TGTGCCATCAAAAGAGACAGGGGGCTAGGTGAAGCTTTCTTT,CAIKRDRGLGEAFF
.,.,TRBV14,TRBJ1-2,TGTGCCAGCAGCCCAGGGAACTATGGCTACACCTTC,CASSPGNYGYTF
.,.,TRBV29-1,TRBJ2-5,TGCAGCGTGCTAGCCTCTGGGGAGACCCAGTACTTC,CSVLASGETQYF
.,TRBD1,TRBV10-1,TRBJ1-5,TGCGCCAGCAGCGCGGGACAGAAAAGCGGTTATAGCAATCAGCCCCAGCATTTT,CASSAGQKSGYSNQPQHF
.,.,TRBV5-1,TRBJ1-5,TGCGCCAGCAGCTTGGAGGGATATAGCAATCAGCCCCAGCATTTT,CASSLEGYSNQPQHF
.,.,TRBV6-6,TRBJ1-1,TGTGCCAGCAGCCCCTCGGGGTTAACGACTGAAGCTTTCTTT,CASSPSGLTTEAFF
once,.,TRBV5-1,TRBJ2-3,TGCGCCAGCAGCGCATCTAGCACAGATACGCAGTATTTT,CASSASSTDTQYF
once,.,TRBV11-2,TRBJ1-5,TGTGCCAGCAGCACAGATTACGGGTTACCGAATCAGCCCCAGCATTTT,CASSTDYGLPNQPQHF
.,.,TRBV6-1,TRBJ2-1,TGTGCCTTGGGGAGACAGGAGAAAAATGAGCAGTTCTTC,CALGRQEKNEQFF
once,.,TRBV6-1,TRBJ2-7,TGTGCCAGCAGGGGGGGTGGGAGCTCCTACGAGCAGTACTTC,CASRGGGSSYEQYF
.,TRBD1,TRBV4-3,TRBJ2-6,TGCGCCAGCAGCCAAGTGGGACAGCTAAGCTCTGGGGCCAACGTCCTGACTTTC,CASSQVGQLSSGANVLTF
.,.,TRBV21-1,TRBJ2-1,TGTGCCAGCAGCAGGGACAATGAGCAGTTCTTC,CASSRDNEQFF
.,.,TRBV9,TRBJ2-3,TGTGCCAGCAATAGAGGAGGGATTGGGCCAACAGATACGCAGTATTTT,CASNRGGIGPTDTQYF
.,TRBD1,TRBV6-5,TRBJ1-1,TGTGCCAGCAGTTGGACAGGAAACACTGAAGCTTTCTTT,CASSWTGNTEAFF
.,TRBD1,TRBV10-3,TRBJ2-1,TGTGCCACCGAACAGGGGTCGGACAATGAGCAGTTCTTC,CATEQGSDNEQFF
.,.,TRBV28,TRBJ1-6,TGTGCCAGCAGCCTAGGGGCTAGGGCTTATAATTCACCCCTCCACTTT,CASSLGARAYNSPLHF
.,.,TRBV7-9,TRBJ2-7,TGTGCCAGCTCCGCCGGTTCCGAGGAGTACTTC,CASSAGSEEYF
.,.,TRBV5-1,TRBJ2-7,TGCGCCAGCAGCTTTGTGACGGGGAACGAGCAGTACTTC,CASSFVTGNEQYF